Listed here are 21 T cell receptor beta chains from one sample, sequenced in a study of T-cell reconstitution after alpha-beta-depleted transplantation in children. Unique molecular identifiers were built into the TCRbeta library. TCRdb passed the PCR reads through MiXCR, listing each CDR3 protein once. In the table there are approximately 150,000 distinct CDR3 sequences, about 8.8% of which are singletons. Sequencing was performed on PBMCs, mostly from graft donor cells, taken 180 days after TCRalphabeta/CD19-depleted stem cell transplant. Receptor source: a female patient aged 2-9 years who had a stem cell transplant for congenital amegakaryocytic thrombocytopenia, so the T cells may come from the graft donor.

A remark on this clonotype: A much larger clone differs from this one at a single base, so this may be a read error. This rearrangement joins TRBV12-3 or TRBV12-4 to TRBJ1-2; D gene ambiguous. V was cut by 6 bases and J by 6 bases, with 20 bases left in between. CDR3 length: 15 residues. The CDR3 is CASSLGRFRVDGYTF. CDR3 bases: TGTGCCAGCAGCCTCGGAAGGTTTCGGGTTGATGGCTACACCTTC.

For this clonotype: This sequence may be a read error, since a much larger clone differs from it by one base. This chain connects TRBV20-1 to TRBJ2-7; D could derive from TRBD1 or TRBD2 (6 bases each). The CDR3 totals 14 residues. V lost 0 bases to trimming and J lost 6 bases, with 15 bases between them. In germline, CDR1 is DFQATT, CDR2 SNEGSKA (reference sequence). The CDR3 reads CSAREGGRALEQYF. The CDR3 DNA sequence: TGCAGTGCTAGAGAGGGGGGCAGGGCCCTCGAGCAGTACTTC.

The J gene is TRBJ1-3, the V gene TRBV7-6; 7 bases are shared with TRBD1. The V and J ends lost 5 bases and 4 bases, in that order; junction bases with no gene match: 11. Germline CDR1 and CDR2: SGHVS and FNYEAQ. This CDR3 has 16 residues. This chain's CDR3 is CASSPRPDRVGNTIYF. The CDR3 nucleotides read TGTGCCAGCAGCCCCCGCCCAGACAGGGTCGGAAACACCATATATTTT.

The chain recombines TRBV12-5 with TRBJ2-5; 8 nucleotides match TRBD2. V gave up 0 bases and J gave up 5 bases; unmatched junction bases: 5. The germline V gene encodes CDR1 LGHNT and CDR2 FRNRAP. CDR3 size: 15 residues. The CDR3 here is CASGLVTGGGETQYF. In DNA form, the CDR3 reads TGTGCTAGTGGTTTGGTGACGGGAGGGGGGGAGACCCAGTACTTC.

The rearrangement uses TRBV7-6 and TRBJ1-5; D is ambiguous. The germline V and J ends were trimmed by 5 bases and 2 bases, with 13 bases remaining between them. Germline V gene lookup returns CDR1 SGHVS and CDR2 FNYEAQ. The CDR3 contains 15 residues. Written as DNA, the CDR3 is TGTGCCAGCAGCCCTGCCTCCGGGGGCAATCAGCCCCAGCATTTT. This gives the protein CASSPASGGNQPQHF. The full variable domain, its missing parts supplied by reference TRBV7-6 and TRBJ1-5, is GAGVSQSPRYKVTKRGQDVALRCDPISGHVSLYWYRQALGQGPEFLTYFNYEAQQDKSGLPNDRFSAERPEGSISTLTIQRTEQRDSAMYRCASSPASGGNQPQHFGDGTRLSIL.

This clonotype has ten or more counts. The rearrangement uses TRBV5-1 and TRBJ1-5; TRBD1 matches 9 bases. V shed 4 bases and J 2 bases; nucleotides not matched to a gene: 10. Germline V CDR1 and CDR2: SGHRS, YFSETQ. This CDR3 contains 17 residues. CDR3 DNA sequence: TGCGCCAGCAGCCCTGGGGACAGGGAATCGGGCAATCAGCCCCAGCATTTT. Residues: CASSPGDRESGNQPQHF.

The rearrangement joins TRBV20-1 to TRBJ1-5; 8 nucleotides match TRBD1. V lost 4 bases, J lost 7 bases, and 9 bases stayed unmatched. CDR3 size: 14 residues. The germline V gene encodes CDR1 DFQATT and CDR2 SNEGSKA (reference sequence). The CDR3 DNA reads TGCAGTGCTAAGCTTGAACAGGGGGGACAGCCCCAGCATTTT. Protein product: CSAKLEQGGQPQHF.

This clonotype was observed a handful of times. The CDR3, as DNA: TGTGCCAGCTCCCAACACGTAGGTTCAGTAGGCTTGTCCTACGAGCAGTACTTC. This sequence encodes CASSQHVGSVGLSYEQYF. The chain uses TRBV18 and TRBJ2-7; D remains ambiguous. Germline lookup yields CDR1 KGHSH and CDR2 LQKENI. V lost 6 bases to trimming and J lost 1 base, with 25 bases between them. The CDR3 runs to 18 residues.

The chain recombines TRBV7-8 with TRBJ2-5; TRBD2 is a possible D gene (5 bases). V dropped 5 bases and J dropped 5 bases, with 12 bases sitting between them. The V gene's germline CDR1 is SGHVS and CDR2 FQNEAQ. This CDR3 spans 13 amino acids. This chain's CDR3 is CASSPTRGETQYF. In DNA form, the CDR3 reads TGTGCCAGCAGCCCCACTCGAGGGGAGACCCAGTACTTC.

This clonotype was detected ten times or more. J is TRBJ1-6 and V is TRBV5-1; D might be TRBD1 (6 bases). Deletions cut 2 bases from V and 7 bases from J, with 13 bases between. Germline CDR1 is SGHRS and CDR2 is YFSETQ. The CDR3 has 15 amino acids. The DNA of the CDR3 is TGCGCCAGCAGCTTACAGGGTTTGGAAAATTCACCCCTCCACTTT. It codes for CASSLQGLENSPLHF.

This clonotype occurred many times. V and J are TRBV29-1 and TRBJ2-3, with 8 bases lining up with TRBD1. The CDR3 consists of 15 residues. V was pared by 6 bases and J by 1 base, with 9 bases of the junction left unmatched. Per germline, CDR1 SQVTM and CDR2 ANQGSEA. The CDR3 sequence is CSVKIRRGRTDTQYF. In DNA form, the CDR3 reads TGCAGCGTAAAGATCCGCAGGGGGCGCACAGATACGCAGTATTTT.

This chain uses TRBV18 with TRBJ2-4; 7 bases match TRBD1. Germline CDR1 reads KGHSH; CDR2 reads LQKENI. CDR3 size: 15 residues. Unmatched junction bases numbered 13, after V lost 5 bases and J lost 9 bases. The CDR3 DNA is TGTGCCAGCTCAAGACCCGGGACAGAAAGGACCATTCAGTACTTC. Protein: CASSRPGTERTIQYF.

The chain combines TRBV12-3 or TRBV12-4 with TRBJ2-3; D gene uncertain. The CDR3 covers 15 residues. The V end lost 0 bases, the J end lost 2 bases, and 9 bases lay between the germline ends. The CDR3 DNA is TGTGCCAGCAGTTTAGCCAGGTTTTACACAGATACGCAGTATTTT. It yields the protein CASSLARFYTDTQYF.

A word on this clonotype: Possible read error: a much larger clone is one base away. The rearrangement uses TRBV5-6 and TRBJ1-2; D remains unclear. V lost 1 base, J lost 4 bases, and 11 bases lay in between. The CDR3 extends over 14 amino acids. Germline values: CDR1 SGHDT, CDR2 YYEEEE. CDR3 amino acids: CASSLRSDSYGYTF. CDR3 nucleotides: TGTGCCAGCAGCTTGAGGTCGGATAGCTATGGCTACACCTTC.

This clonotype was seen repeatedly, ten times or more. The chain carries TRBV20-1 and TRBJ1-2; possible D gene TRBD1, 6 bases. V dropped 6 bases and J dropped 2 bases, with 10 bases sitting between them. In germline, CDR1 is DFQATT, CDR2 SNEGSKA (reference sequence). The CDR3 has 12 residues. The CDR3 here is CSAPDSNYGYTF. The CDR3 region has the DNA TGCAGTGCCCCGGACAGCAACTATGGCTACACCTTC.

Comment on this clonotype: A clone one base away is much larger, so this may be a read error. J is TRBJ2-5 and V is TRBV27, with 7 bases identical to TRBD2. The CDR3 runs 16 residues. V shed 0 bases, J shed 5 bases, and the junction held 9 bases outside the gene matches. Germline CDR1 reads MNHEY; CDR2 reads SMNVEV (reference sequence). Written as DNA, the CDR3 is TGTGCCAGCAGTTTATCCCCGTCGAGCGGGGATGAGACCCAGTACTTC. Protein: CASSLSPSSGDETQYF.

This chain connects TRBV7-2 to TRBJ2-1; D is ambiguous. V shed 2 bases and J shed 6 bases, with 14 bases lying between them. The germline V gene encodes CDR1 SGHTA and CDR2 FQGNSA. The CDR3 covers 15 residues. The CDR3 DNA reads as TGTGCCAGCAGCTTAACTGCGTGGTGGGGCAATGAGCAGTTCTTC. Its protein is CASSLTAWWGNEQFF.

This clonotype was observed at least ten times. The chain links TRBV28 to TRBJ2-5; the D gene is possibly TRBD1 (6 bases). Germline CDR1 is MDHEN and CDR2 is SYDVKM. Trimming removed 1 base at V and 0 bases at J, with 15 bases between. There are 17 residues in the CDR3. CDR3 loop: CASSLFGDKGYQETQYF. CDR3 DNA sequence: TGTGCCAGCAGTTTATTCGGGGACAAAGGGTACCAAGAGACCCAGTACTTC.

This clonotype was found many times. V usage is TRBV6-1 and J usage is TRBJ1-1; D is uncertain. Germline lookup yields CDR1 MNHNS and CDR2 SASEGT. The CDR3 spans 15 residues. Deletions cut 6 bases from V and 1 base from J, with 15 bases between. The CDR3 protein is CASRKPRLGNTEAFF. The DNA for the CDR3 is TGTGCCAGCAGAAAACCACGGTTAGGGAACACTGAAGCTTTCTTT.

The table lists this clonotype with a few counts. The CDR3 sequence: CASSFRSLGGQRTYEQYF. CDR3 nucleotides: TGTGCCAGCAGTTTCCGGTCCCTTGGGGGGCAAAGGACCTACGAGCAGTACTTC. The chain joins TRBV12-3 or TRBV12-4 to TRBJ2-7, with D perhaps matching TRBD1 or TRBD2 (6 bases each). The V and J ends lost 3 bases and 2 bases respectively, with 23 bases between them. The CDR3 consists of 18 residues.

This clonotype was counted many times. The chain combines TRBV20-1 with TRBJ2-5; 10 bases agree with TRBD2. The germline V gene has CDR1 DFQATT and CDR2 SNEGSKA (reference sequence). V was clipped by 5 bases and J by 4 bases; unmatched bases: 7. The CDR3 consists of 14 residues. CDR3 amino acids: CSAPLAGELETQYF. In DNA, the CDR3 is TGCAGTGCTCCGCTAGCGGGAGAGTTAGAGACCCAGTACTTC.